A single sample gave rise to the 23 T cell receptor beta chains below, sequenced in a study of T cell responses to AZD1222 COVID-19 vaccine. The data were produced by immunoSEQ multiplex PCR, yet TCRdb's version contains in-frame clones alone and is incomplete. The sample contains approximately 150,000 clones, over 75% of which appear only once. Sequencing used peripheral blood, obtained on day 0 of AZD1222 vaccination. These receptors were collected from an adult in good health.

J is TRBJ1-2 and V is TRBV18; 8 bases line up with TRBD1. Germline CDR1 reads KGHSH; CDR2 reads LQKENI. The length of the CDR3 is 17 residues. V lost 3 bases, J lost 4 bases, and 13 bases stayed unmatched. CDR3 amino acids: CASSPETGQAYSYGYTF. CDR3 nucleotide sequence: TGTGCCAGCTCACCTGAAACGGGACAGGCGTATTCCTATGGCTACACCTTC.

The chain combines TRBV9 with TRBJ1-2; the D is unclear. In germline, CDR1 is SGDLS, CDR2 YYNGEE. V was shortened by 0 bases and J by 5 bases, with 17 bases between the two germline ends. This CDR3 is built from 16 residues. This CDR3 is CASSVAVDPSLYGYTF. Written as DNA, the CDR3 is TGTGCCAGCAGCGTAGCAGTTGACCCTTCTTTATATGGCTACACCTTC.

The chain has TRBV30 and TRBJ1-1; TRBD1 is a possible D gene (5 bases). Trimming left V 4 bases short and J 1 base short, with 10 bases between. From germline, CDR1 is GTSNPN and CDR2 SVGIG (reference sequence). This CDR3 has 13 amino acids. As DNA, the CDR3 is TGTGCCTGGACGGGGCAGCCGAACACTGAAGCTTTCTTT. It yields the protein CAWTGQPNTEAFF.

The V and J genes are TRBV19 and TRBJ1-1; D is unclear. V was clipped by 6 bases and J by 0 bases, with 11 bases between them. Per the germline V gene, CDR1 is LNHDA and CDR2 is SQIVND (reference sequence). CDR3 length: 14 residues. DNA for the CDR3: TGTGCCAGTAGAATCGGGAAAATGAACACTGAAGCTTTCTTT. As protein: CASRIGKMNTEAFF. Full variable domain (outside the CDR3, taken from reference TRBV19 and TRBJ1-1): DGGITQSPKYLFRKEGQNVTLSCEQNLNHDAMYWYRQDPGQGLRLIYYSQIVNDFQKGDIAEGYSVSREKKESFPLTVTSAQKNPTAFYLCASRIGKMNTEAFFGQGTRLTVV.

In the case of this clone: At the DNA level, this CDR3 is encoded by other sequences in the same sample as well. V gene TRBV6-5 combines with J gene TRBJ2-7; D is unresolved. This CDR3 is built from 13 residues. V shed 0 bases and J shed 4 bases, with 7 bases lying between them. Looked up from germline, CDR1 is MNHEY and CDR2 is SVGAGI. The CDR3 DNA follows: TGTGCCAGCAGTTACTCGTCCTCTTACGAGCAGTACTTC. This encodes CASSYSSSYEQYF.

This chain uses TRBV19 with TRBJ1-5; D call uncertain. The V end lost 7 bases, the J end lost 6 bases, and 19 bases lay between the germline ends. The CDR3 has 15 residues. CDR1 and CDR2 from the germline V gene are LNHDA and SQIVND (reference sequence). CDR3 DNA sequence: TGTGCCAGTATTGGCCCCGCACAAGGCGGTCAGCCCCAGCATTTT. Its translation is CASIGPAQGGQPQHF.

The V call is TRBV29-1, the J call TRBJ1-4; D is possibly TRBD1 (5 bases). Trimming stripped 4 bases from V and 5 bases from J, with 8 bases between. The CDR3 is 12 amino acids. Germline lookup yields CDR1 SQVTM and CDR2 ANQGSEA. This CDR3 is CSVVGPNEKLFF. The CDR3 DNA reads TGCAGCGTTGTGGGACCCAATGAAAAACTGTTTTTT.

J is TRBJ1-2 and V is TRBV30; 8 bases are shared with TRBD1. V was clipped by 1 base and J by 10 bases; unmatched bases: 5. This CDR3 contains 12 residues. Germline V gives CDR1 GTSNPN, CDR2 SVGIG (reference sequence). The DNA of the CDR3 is TGTGCCTGGAGTGGGACAGGGCTACACTACACCTTC. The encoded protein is CAWSGTGLHYTF.

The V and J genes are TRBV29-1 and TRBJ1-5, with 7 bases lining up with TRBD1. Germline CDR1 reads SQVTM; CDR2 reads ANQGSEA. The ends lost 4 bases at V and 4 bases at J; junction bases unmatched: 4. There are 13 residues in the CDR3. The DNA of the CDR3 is TGCAGCGTTGGGACAGGAGTGAATCAGCCCCAGCATTTT. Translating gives CSVGTGVNQPQHF.

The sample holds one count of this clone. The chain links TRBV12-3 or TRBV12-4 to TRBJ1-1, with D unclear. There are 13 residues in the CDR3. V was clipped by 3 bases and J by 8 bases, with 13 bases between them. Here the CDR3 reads CASSLNQRTEAFF. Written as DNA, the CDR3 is TGTGCCAGCAGTTTGAACCAGAGAACCGAAGCTTTCTTT.

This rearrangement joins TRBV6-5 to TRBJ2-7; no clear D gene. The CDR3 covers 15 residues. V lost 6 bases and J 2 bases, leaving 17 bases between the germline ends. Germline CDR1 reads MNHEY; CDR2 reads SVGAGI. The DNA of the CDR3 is TGTGCCAGCAGGACCTTTCGGACGGGCGCCTACGAGCAGTACTTC. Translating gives CASRTFRTGAYEQYF.

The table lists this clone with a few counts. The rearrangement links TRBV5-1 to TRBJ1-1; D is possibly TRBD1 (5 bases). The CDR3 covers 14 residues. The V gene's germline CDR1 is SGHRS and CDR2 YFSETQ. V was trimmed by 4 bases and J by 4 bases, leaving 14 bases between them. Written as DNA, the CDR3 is TGCGCCAGCAGCCCGGGGGGTATGGGCACTGAAGCTTTCTTT. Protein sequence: CASSPGGMGTEAFF.

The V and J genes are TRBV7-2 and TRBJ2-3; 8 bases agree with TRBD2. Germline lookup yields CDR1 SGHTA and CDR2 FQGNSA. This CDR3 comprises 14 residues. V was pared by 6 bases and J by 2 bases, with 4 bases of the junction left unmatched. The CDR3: CASSRSGITDTQYF. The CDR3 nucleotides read TGTGCCAGCAGTCGTAGCGGGATCACAGATACGCAGTATTTT.

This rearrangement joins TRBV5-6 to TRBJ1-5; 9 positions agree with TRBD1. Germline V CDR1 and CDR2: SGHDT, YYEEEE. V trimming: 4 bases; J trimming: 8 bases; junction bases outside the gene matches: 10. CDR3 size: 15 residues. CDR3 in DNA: TGTGCCAGCAGCCGCGGGACAGGGTTGGAAAAGCCCCAGCATTTT. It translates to CASSRGTGLEKPQHF.

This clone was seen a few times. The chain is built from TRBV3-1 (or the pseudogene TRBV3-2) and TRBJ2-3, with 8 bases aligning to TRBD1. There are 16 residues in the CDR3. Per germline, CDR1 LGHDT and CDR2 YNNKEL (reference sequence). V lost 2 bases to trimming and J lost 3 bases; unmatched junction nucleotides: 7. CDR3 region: CASSQLQGALTDTQYF. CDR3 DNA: TGTGCCAGCAGCCAACTTCAGGGGGCGTTGACAGATACGCAGTATTTT.

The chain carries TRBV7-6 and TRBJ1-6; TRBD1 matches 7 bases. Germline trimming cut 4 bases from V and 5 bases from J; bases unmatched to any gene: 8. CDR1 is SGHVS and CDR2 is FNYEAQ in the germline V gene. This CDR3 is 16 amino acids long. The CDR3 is CASSSSPGGDNSPLHF. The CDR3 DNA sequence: TGTGCCAGCAGCTCCAGCCCAGGGGGGGATAATTCACCCCTCCACTTT.

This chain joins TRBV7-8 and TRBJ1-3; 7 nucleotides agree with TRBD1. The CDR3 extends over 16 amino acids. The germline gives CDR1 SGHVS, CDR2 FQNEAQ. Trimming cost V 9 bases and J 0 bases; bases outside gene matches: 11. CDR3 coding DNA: TGTGCCAGTACTTGGGGACAGCGACCCTCTGGAAACACCATATATTTT. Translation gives CASTWGQRPSGNTIYF.

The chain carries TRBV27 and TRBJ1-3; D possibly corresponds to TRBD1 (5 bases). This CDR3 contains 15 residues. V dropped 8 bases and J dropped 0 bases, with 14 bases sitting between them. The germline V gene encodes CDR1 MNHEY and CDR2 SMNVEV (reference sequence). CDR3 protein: CASGGAGRSGNTIYF. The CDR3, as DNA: TGTGCCAGCGGAGGAGCAGGGCGCTCTGGAAACACCATATATTTT.

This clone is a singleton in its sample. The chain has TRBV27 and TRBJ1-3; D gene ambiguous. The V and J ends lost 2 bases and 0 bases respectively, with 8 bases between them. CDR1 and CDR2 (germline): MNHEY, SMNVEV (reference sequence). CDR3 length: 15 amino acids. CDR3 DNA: TGTGCCAGCAGTTTAGGCAGAGACTCTGGAAACACCATATATTTT. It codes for CASSLGRDSGNTIYF.

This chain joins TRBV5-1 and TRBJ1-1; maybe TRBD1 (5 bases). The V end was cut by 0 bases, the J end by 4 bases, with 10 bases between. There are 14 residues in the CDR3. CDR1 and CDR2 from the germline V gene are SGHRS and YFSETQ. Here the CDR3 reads CASSLAVQGTEAFF. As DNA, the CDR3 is TGCGCCAGCAGCTTGGCGGTTCAGGGCACTGAAGCTTTCTTT.

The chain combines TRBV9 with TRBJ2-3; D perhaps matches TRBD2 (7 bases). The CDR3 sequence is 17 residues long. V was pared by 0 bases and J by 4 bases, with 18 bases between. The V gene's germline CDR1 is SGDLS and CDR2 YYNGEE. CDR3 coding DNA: TGTGCCAGCAGCGTAGTTGGGGCGGGGGCCAACTCAGATACGCAGTATTTT. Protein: CASSVVGAGANSDTQYF.

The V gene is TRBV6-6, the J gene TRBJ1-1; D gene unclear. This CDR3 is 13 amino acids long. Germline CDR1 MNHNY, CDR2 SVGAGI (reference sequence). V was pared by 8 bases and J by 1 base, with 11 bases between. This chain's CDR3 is CASSWTGNTEAFF. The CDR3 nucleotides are TGTGCCAGCTCCTGGACGGGGAACACTGAAGCTTTCTTT.

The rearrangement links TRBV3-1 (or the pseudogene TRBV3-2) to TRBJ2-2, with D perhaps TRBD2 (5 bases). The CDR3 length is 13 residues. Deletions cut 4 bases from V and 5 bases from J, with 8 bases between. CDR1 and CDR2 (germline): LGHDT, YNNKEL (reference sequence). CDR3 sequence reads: CASSLRGTGELFF. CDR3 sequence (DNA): TGTGCCAGCAGCCTCCGGGGTACCGGGGAGCTGTTTTTT.